The TCR beta chain under discussion was sequenced for a study of identical twins. A universal primer site was created by template switching, with the cDNA bearing unique molecular identifiers. TCRdb passed the 5' RACE reads through MiXCR, listing each CDR3 protein once. The sample shows about 240,000 distinct CDR3 sequences, approximately 6.8% of them seen only once. The CDR3 loop spans 15 amino acids. V lost 7 bases, J lost 5 bases, and 20 bases lay in between. This clonotype was picked up many times. No donor was unhealthy or non-Caucasian. This sample also appeared in a second study, on yellow fever vaccine responses in identical twins. That source reports: Reportedly, the response of twins' T cells to the vaccine seemed partly convergent, partly personalized.

The clonotype originates from a woman between 18 and 30 years old in good health. The V and J genes are TRBV12-3 or TRBV12-4 and TRBJ1-1, with D maybe TRBD1 (5 bases). Sequencing was done on a sample of CD8+ T cells sorted from blood. This chain's CDR3 is CASTLGDQGDTEAFF. The DNA for the CDR3 is TGTGCCAGCACCTTAGGGGATCAGGGTGATACTGAAGCTTTCTTT.